This T cell receptor (beta chain) was found in a study of blood T cell repertoires in COVID-19. The V gene's germline CDR1 is SGHRS and CDR2 YFSETQ. The V gene lost 2 bases and the J gene lost 7 bases, with 12 bases spanning the gap. CDR3 length: 13 residues. Methods used by the authors: Using reference gene primer amplification, nucleated cell counts were estimated. Measured with immunoSEQ multiplex PCR; TCRdb has only the in-frame clones, and not every one. The V and J calls and clone size come from that table; D and trimming were worked out from the DNA. The data hold about 100,000 clones, with about nine tenths observed a single time.

The chain joins TRBV5-1 to TRBJ1-1, with a weak D call TRBD1 (5 bases). The sample comprised peripheral blood. This sequence was found in a woman between 45 and 60 years old with COVID-19, enrolled during active disease. The CDR3 reads CASSLVGTGEAFF. CDR3 nucleotides: TGCGCCAGCAGCTTAGTAGGTACAGGTGAAGCTTTCTTT.